This T cell receptor beta chain came from a study of vaccination effects on CD4 cells after COVID-19 (dated 2022 in TCRdb). For the wider study: In the ViraFEST assay, PBMC were stimulated with viral peptide pools, and antigen-specific CD4+ T cell clonotypes were then identified by expansion using TCR sequencing. Across the study, the median time from the second dose to post-vaccine sampling was 72 days (range 14 to 241). A few million PBMC per well were cultured in IMDM with 5% human AB serum, around 10 IU/ml IL-2 and gentamicin, plus 10 ug/ml peptides. In both COVID-19 convalescent patients and infection-naive vaccine recipients, the study compared SARS-CoV-2 spike-specific CD4+ TCR repertoires from before mRNA vaccination with those from after it. The full study included over 8 COVID-19 convalescent patients and a few SARS-CoV-2-naive healthy vaccine recipients. The Oncomine TCR Beta short-read assay on an Illumina iSeq 100 was used to sequence cultures from other donors in the study.

This clone was seen a handful of times. Its target antigen remains unknown. Base quality data are lacking; no much larger clone is found one base away. Overall results and qualifications from the work: In healthy vaccine recipients, vaccine-induced clones were almost all SARS-CoV-2 mono-reactive, with only 1 of 255 being cross-reactive with common cold coronaviruses. Only a small number of convalescent patients were included, and no early post-infection timepoints were available, which limited the study. Clones induced by infection and clones induced by vaccination both contracted markedly at late timepoints after vaccination, which fits with T cell responses waning over time.

Preparation of the library involved the immunoSEQ multiplex PCR assay. DNA from the cultured and isolated CD4+ T cells underwent TCR beta CDR3 sequencing. In the source study's methods: Non-productive TCR sequences were removed and reads were trimmed to the CDR3 region, keeping CDR3s of at least 7 amino acids. Antigen-specific clonotypes were identified using the MANAFEST web app by comparison of expansion in peptide wells against reference cultures. For clones to be considered positive, expansion at FDR<0.05 versus reference and all other wells, an odds ratio above 5, and a frequency above 0.1% in two replicate wells were required. A clonotype was called cross-reactive if it was significantly expanded both in SARS-CoV-2 spike wells and in at least one common cold coronavirus spike condition. Levenshtein distance calculated with the stringdist R package was used to assess CDR3 similarity, and unrooted trees were constructed with ape in R 3.6.1. The immuneACCESS repertoire file appears here via TCRdb, limited to in-frame rearrangements. These files lack a portion of the clones; in checked studies, under half of the deficit traces to unresolved V genes, and the cause of the others is not known. The V and J calls and clone size were taken over from that table, and D and trimming were inferred from the DNA. The sample has roughly 40,000 clones on record, about 63% of them singletons. The top ten clones comprise 6.5% to 8.5% of the sample.

Here V drops 0 bases and J drops 6 bases, and the junction holds 3 bases not matched to any gene. The CDR3 runs 14 residues from the cysteine to the phenylalanine. The CDR3 DNA has 42 bases and is translated from base 1. Based on the germline V gene (reference sequence), the CDR1 and CDR2 sequences are GTSNPN and SVGIG. After approximately 11 days of culture, CD4+ T cells were isolated with the EasySep CD4+ T cell isolation kit. Each participant received two doses of an mRNA SARS-CoV-2 vaccine, either BNT162b2 or mRNA-1273. Negative nucleocapsid antibody results before and after vaccination confirmed that the healthy vaccine recipients had no prior SARS-CoV-2 infection. Half of the culture medium was replaced with fresh IL-2-containing medium on days 3 and 7. Unless noted otherwise, every peptide stimulation condition was cultured in triplicate wells. Using Ficoll-Paque Plus gradient centrifugation, PBMC were separated from whole blood and then either used fresh or cryopreserved at -140C. The QIAamp micro DNA kit was used to extract genomic DNA from the cultured CD4+ T cells.

The input for sequencing was CD4+ T cells from PBMCs cultured without peptide, taken after COVID-19 vaccination. This TCR was recovered from a human donor who received a COVID-19 vaccine. Rearrangement joined TRBV30 to TRBJ1-5, and 9 junctional nucleotides match TRBD1. The CDR3 region: CAWSVTGGGQPQHF. The DNA is TGTGCCTGGAGTGTAACAGGGGGCGGTCAGCCCCAGCATTTT.